These T cell receptor beta chains were read from a single sample in a study of long-term antiretroviral therapy in people with HIV. Method: immunoSEQ multiplex PCR; TCRdb's copy keeps in-frame clones and lacks some. The sample holds tens of thousands of clones, 90% seen once. Specimen: unsorted PBMCs, collected 5 to 5.5 years after starting antiretroviral therapy. These receptor sequences come from a woman aged 40 to 55 with HIV. Both conserved end residues are part of each CDR3. D genes are given only for firm matches. The listing skips clone size in some rows; elsewhere it reads once, few, many or a size class.

cdr3_aa	cdr3_nt	clone_size	d_call	v_call	j_call	cdr3_length
CASRSGRGPYEQYF	TGTGCCAGCAGGAGCGGGAGGGGGCCCTACGAGCAGTACTTC	-	TRBD2	TRBV7-2	TRBJ2-7	14
CASSFNRESNTIYF	TGTGCCAGCAGCTTTAACAGGGAGAGCAACACCATATATTTT	-	-	TRBV11-2	TRBJ1-3	14
CASSVARTSGSAGELFF	TGTGCCAGCAGCGTAGCCCGAACTAGCGGGAGCGCCGGGGAGCTGTTTTTT	-	TRBD2	TRBV9	TRBJ2-2	17
CASSIGTTTFFTDTQYF	TGTGCCAGTAGTATCGGTACAACAACTTTTTTCACAGATACGCAGTATTTT	-	-	TRBV19	TRBJ2-3	17
CASSPRGGAFTGELFF	TGTGCCAGCAGCCCTCGGGGAGGGGCGTTCACCGGGGAGCTGTTTTTT	-	TRBD2	TRBV25-1	TRBJ2-2	16
CASSYSGGFSYEQYF	TGTGCCAGCAGCTACTCAGGGGGCTTTTCGTACGAGCAGTACTTC	-	TRBD1	TRBV7-8	TRBJ2-7	15
CASSQELGSYEQYF	TGCGCCAGCAGCCAAGAACTCGGATCCTACGAGCAGTACTTC	-	-	TRBV4-1	TRBJ2-7	14
CASSPPDGYEQYF	TGTGCCAGCAGCCCTCCAGACGGCTACGAGCAGTACTTC	-	-	TRBV7-9	TRBJ2-7	13
CASSGQGGKETQYF	TGCGCCAGCTCCGGACAGGGCGGCAAAGAGACCCAGTACTTC	-	TRBD1	TRBV5-1	TRBJ2-5	14
CASSESGLNTGELFF	TGCGCCAGCAGTGAATCAGGACTGAACACCGGGGAGCTGTTTTTT	-	-	TRBV10-1	TRBJ2-2	15
CASSPSGSPYEQYF	TGCGCCAGCAGCCCCTCGGGAAGCCCCTACGAGCAGTACTTC	-	-	TRBV5-1	TRBJ2-7	14
CASSLLHGQGARNEQYF	TGTGCCAGCAGCTTATTGCACGGACAGGGGGCGCGGAACGAGCAGTACTTC	few	TRBD1	TRBV7-8	TRBJ2-7	17
CASSQGPEPNTEAFF	TGCGCCAGCAGCCAAGGTCCAGAACCAAACACTGAAGCTTTCTTT	-	-	TRBV4-1	TRBJ1-1	15
CASSFGGHTEAFF	TGTGCCAGCAGTTTCGGTGGACACACTGAAGCTTTCTTT	once	-	TRBV6-5	TRBJ1-1	13
CASSLDLGYNSPLHF	TGTGCCAGCAGCTTAGATCTGGGTTATAATTCACCCCTCCACTTT	few	-	TRBV7-9	TRBJ1-6	15
CASSFMDEQYF	TGTGCCAGCAGCTTCATGGACGAGCAGTACTTC	-	-	TRBV5-6	TRBJ2-7	11
CASSLGRNQETQYF	TGTGCCAGCAGTCTGGGAAGGAACCAAGAGACCCAGTACTTC	-	-	TRBV6-1	TRBJ2-5	14
CASTAFRQGNYGYTF	TGTGCCAGTACCGCATTCCGACAGGGTAACTATGGCTACACCTTC	-	TRBD1	TRBV19	TRBJ1-2	15
CASSQEDRGYEQYF	TGCGCCAGCAGCCAAGAAGACAGGGGCTACGAGCAGTACTTC	-	TRBD1	TRBV4-3	TRBJ2-7	14
CASTTGTGFSGYTF	TGTGCCAGCACCACGGGGACAGGCTTTTCTGGCTACACCTTC	-	TRBD1	TRBV7-8	TRBJ1-2	14
CASSVDHNEQFF	TGTGCCAGCAGCGTAGATCACAATGAGCAGTTCTTC	once	-	TRBV9	TRBJ2-1	12
CASSSGTGVFGNQPQHF	TGTGCCAGCAGTTCCGGGACAGGGGTTTTTGGCAATCAGCCCCAGCATTTT	-	TRBD1	TRBV27	TRBJ1-5	17
CASAGSGTDNEQFF	TGTGCCTCCGCCGGTAGCGGGACAGACAATGAGCAGTTCTTC	once	-	TRBV19	TRBJ2-1	14
CASSVGLGNEQFF	TGTGCCAGCAGCGTAGGACTTGGGAATGAGCAGTTCTTC	-	-	TRBV9	TRBJ2-1	13
CASSSTEATNEKLFF	TGTGCCAGCAGCTCGACAGAAGCAACTAATGAAAAACTGTTTTTT	-	-	TRBV6-5	TRBJ1-4	15
CASSIERWGAGPGELFF	TGTGCCAGTAGTATAGAGAGGTGGGGGGCAGGGCCCGGGGAGCTGTTTTTT	-	-	TRBV19	TRBJ2-2	17
CASSLSQGRGGELFF	TGTGCCAGCAGCTTGTCGCAGGGCCGCGGCGGGGAGCTGTTTTTT	-	-	TRBV5-6	TRBJ2-2	15
CASSTLRDRLTAGGYTF	TGTGCCAGTAGTACCCTAAGGGACAGACTTACGGCGGGGGGCTACACCTTC	-	TRBD1	TRBV19	TRBJ1-2	17
CASSQDPGLGEQFF	TGCGCCAGCAGCCAAGACCCAGGGTTGGGTGAGCAGTTCTTC	-	-	TRBV4-3	TRBJ2-1	14
CASSPTRDGFYGYTF	TGTGCCAGCAGCCCTACCCGGGACGGATTCTATGGCTACACCTTC	-	-	TRBV21-1	TRBJ1-2	15
CASSVPDRKMYEQYF	TGTGCCAGCAGTGTTCCGGACCGGAAGATGTACGAGCAGTACTTC	-	-	TRBV6-1	TRBJ2-7	15
CASSAAPRGTQYF	TGTGCCAGCAGTGCAGCTCCCCGGGGGACCCAGTACTTC	-	-	TRBV2	TRBJ2-5	13
CASSPAGARGTDTQYF	TGCGCCAGCAGCCCAGCAGGCGCGAGGGGCACAGATACGCAGTATTTT	-	-	TRBV4-1	TRBJ2-3	16
CASSQITGGNTEAFF	TGCGCCAGCAGCCAAATCACAGGCGGGAACACTGAAGCTTTCTTT	-	-	TRBV4-1	TRBJ1-1	15
CASSSPQGTNTEAFF	TGTGCCAGCAGTTCCCCTCAGGGGACAAACACTGAAGCTTTCTTT	-	-	TRBV6-5	TRBJ1-1	15
CASSSGTSAHNEQFF	TGTGCCAGCAGCAGTGGGACTAGCGCCCACAATGAGCAGTTCTTC	-	TRBD2	TRBV5-4	TRBJ2-1	15
CASSVQGTYGYTF	TGTGCCAGCAGTGTGCAGGGGACCTATGGCTACACCTTC	-	-	TRBV6-4	TRBJ1-2	13
CASSTRASGGFGNEQFF	TGTGCCAGCAGCACCCGGGCTAGCGGGGGTTTCGGGAATGAGCAGTTCTTC	-	TRBD2	TRBV11-1	TRBJ2-1	17
CASSTLAGALEQYF	TGTGCCAGCAGTACCCTAGCGGGGGCCCTCGAGCAGTACTTC	-	TRBD2	TRBV27	TRBJ2-7	14
CASSLTTGTTEAFF	TGCGCCAGCAGCCTCACTACAGGGACCACTGAAGCTTTCTTT	-	-	TRBV5-1	TRBJ1-1	14
CASRGLDKGARDTQYF	TGTGCCAGCAGGGGACTAGACAAGGGGGCTAGAGATACGCAGTATTTT	-	-	TRBV27	TRBJ2-3	16
CASSLDGYSNQPQHF	TGTGCCAGCAGCTTGGACGGCTATAGCAATCAGCCCCAGCATTTT	-	-	TRBV7-8	TRBJ1-5	15
CASSEATGAYEQYF	TGTGCCAGCAGTGAAGCGACAGGGGCCTACGAGCAGTACTTC	-	TRBD1	TRBV2	TRBJ2-7	14
CASSPDRGSNEQYF	TGTGCCAGCAGTCCGGACAGGGGAAGTAACGAGCAGTACTTC	-	TRBD1	TRBV6-5	TRBJ2-7	14
CATSKMNTEAFF	TGTGCCACCAGTAAGATGAACACTGAAGCTTTCTTT	-	-	TRBV15	TRBJ1-1	12
CACPRGLAFNTGELFF	TGTGCCTGTCCGAGGGGACTAGCATTTAACACCGGGGAGCTGTTTTTT	-	TRBD2	TRBV30	TRBJ2-2	16
CASSKAPEGGETQYF	TGTGCCAGCAGTAAAGCTCCTGAAGGGGGAGAGACCCAGTACTTC	-	-	TRBV7-6	TRBJ2-5	15
CASSISGGDSPLHF	TGTGCCAGTAGTATTTCTGGCGGTGATTCACCCCTCCACTTT	-	-	TRBV19	TRBJ1-6	14
CASTIQTGITEAFF	TGTGCCAGCACTATACAGACAGGAATCACTGAAGCTTTCTTT	-	-	TRBV6-6	TRBJ1-1	14
CASLAGIGGNFGYTF	TGTGCCTCTCTGGCCGGAATTGGGGGCAATTTTGGCTACACCTTC	-	-	TRBV30	TRBJ1-2	15
CASSFELAPYEQYF	TGTGCCAGCAGCTTCGAGCTAGCCCCCTACGAGCAGTACTTC	-	-	TRBV5-6	TRBJ2-7	14
CASSRFFGGSPHEQYF	TGTGCCAGCAGCCGATTTTTTGGCGGGAGTCCGCATGAGCAGTACTTC	-	TRBD2	TRBV11-2	TRBJ2-7	16
CATSRDRAAINTIYF	TGTGCCACCAGCAGAGATCGCGCGGCCATAAACACCATATATTTT	few	-	TRBV15	TRBJ1-3	15